The next 19 T cell receptor beta chains were all read from a single sample in a study of blood T cell repertoires in COVID-19. Repertoires were generated with immunoSEQ multiplex PCR, while TCRdb's copy carries only in-frame clones and drops some. The profile covers about 220,000 clones, with 82% appearing a single time and less than 4% taken by the ten largest. The sequenced material came from peripheral blood. These receptors were collected from a woman of 80 years or more with acute or convalescent COVID-19.

To note about this clone: One base away lies a much larger clone, so this may be a sequencing read error. Other DNA sequences in this specimen translate into the identical CDR3. The chain is built from TRBV11-3 and TRBJ1-1; D ambiguous. Germline CDR1 and CDR2: SGHNT and YENEEA. Trimming removed 2 bases from V and 1 base from J, with 5 bases in between. The CDR3 extends over 13 amino acids. The chain's CDR3 is CASSLQENTEAFF. DNA for the CDR3: TGTGCCAGCAGCTTACAGGAGAACACTGAAGCTTTCTTT.

The chain links TRBV24-1 to TRBJ2-3, with 9 bases that match TRBD1. The CDR3 runs 14 residues. Germline V gene lookup returns CDR1 KGHDR and CDR2 SFDVKD. Trimming took 9 bases from V and 4 from J; bases not matched to a gene: 7. The CDR3 DNA follows: TGTGCCACCTCGGTGGGACAGGGAGCAGATACGCAGTATTTT. Translating gives CATSVGQGADTQYF.

The rearrangement joins TRBV5-5 to TRBJ1-5; 12 bases fit TRBD1. V shed 3 bases and J 5 bases; nucleotides not matched to a gene: 6. Germline-derived CDR1 and CDR2 are SGHKS and YYEKEE (reference sequence). This CDR3 region has 16 residues. The CDR3 here is CASSWRGTGGDQPQHF. CDR3 nucleotide sequence: TGTGCCAGCAGCTGGAGGGGGACAGGGGGCGATCAGCCCCAGCATTTT. Based on the CDR3 plus reference TRBV5-5 and TRBJ1-5, the full variable domain is DAGVTQSPTHLIKTRGQQVTLRCSPISGHKSVSWYQQVLGQGPQFIFQYYEKEERGRGNFPDRFSARQFPNYSSELNVNALLLGDSALYLCASSWRGTGGDQPQHFGDGTRLSIL.

V is TRBV25-1 and J is TRBJ1-6, with a possible D match to TRBD1 (6 bases). In germline, CDR1 is MGHDK, CDR2 SYGVNS. The CDR3 has 13 amino acids. V lost 6 bases, J lost 7 bases, and 10 bases lay in between. As DNA, the CDR3 is TGTGCCAGCAGGACGGACAGCAATTCACCCCTCCACTTT. Encoded protein: CASRTDSNSPLHF.

V and J are TRBV6-2 or TRBV6-3 and TRBJ1-4, with a weak D call TRBD1 (5 bases). Germline-derived CDR1 and CDR2 are MNHEY and SVGEGT. CDR3 size: 13 residues. Trimming cost V 4 bases and J 10 bases, with 13 bases left between them. The CDR3 nucleotides are TGTGCCAGCAGTTTCCTGGGAGGGGCAAAACTGTTTTTT. Protein product: CASSFLGGAKLFF.

The rearrangement joins TRBV2 to TRBJ2-5; no definite D call. Trimming pared 6 bases from V and 5 bases from J, leaving 7 bases between. The CDR3 consists of 11 residues. CDR1 SNHLY and CDR2 FYNNEI come from the germline V gene. CDR3 loop: CASSLEETQYF. As DNA, the CDR3 is TGTGCCAGCAGCCTAGAGGAGACCCAGTACTTC.

V gene TRBV28 combines with J gene TRBJ1-1; D gene ambiguous. CDR3 length: 16 residues. V lost 4 bases and J 5 bases, leaving 20 bases between the germline ends. In germline, CDR1 is MDHEN, CDR2 SYDVKM. The CDR3 region has the DNA TGTGCCAGCAGTTCTAGCCGGGCGGAAGTGAGAACTGAAGCTTTCTTT. Residues: CASSSSRAEVRTEAFF.

This chain links TRBV5-1 with TRBJ2-5, with 7 bases matching TRBD2. In germline, CDR1 is SGHRS, CDR2 YFSETQ. This CDR3 region has 15 residues. After removal of 2 bases from V and 4 bases from J, the junction contained 8 bases not matched to a gene. CDR3 sequence: CASSLSSTSRETQYF. DNA for the CDR3: TGCGCCAGCAGCTTATCGTCGACTAGCAGAGAGACCCAGTACTTC. Filled out from reference TRBV5-1 and TRBJ2-5, the complete variable domain reads KAGVTQTPRYLIKTRGQQVTLSCSPISGHRSVSWYQQTPGQGLQFLFEYFSETQRNKGNFPGRFSGRQFSNSRSEMNVSTLELGDSALYLCASSLSSTSRETQYFGPGTRLLVL.

The J gene is TRBJ1-2, the V gene TRBV10-3; no reliable D call. V lost 6 bases and J 0 bases, leaving 11 bases between the germline ends. CDR3 length: 14 residues. CDR1 is ENHRY, CDR2 SYGVKD, per germline. The CDR3 sequence is CAIRGGISNYGYTF. The CDR3 DNA reads as TGTGCCATCAGGGGAGGCATCTCTAACTATGGCTACACCTTC.

The chain employs TRBV14 and TRBJ2-3; maybe TRBD2 (5 bases). The CDR3 sequence is 15 residues long. The germline V and J ends were trimmed by 5 bases and 0 bases, with 12 bases remaining between them. Germline V gives CDR1 SGHDN, CDR2 FVKESK. The CDR3 region is CASSTGFTSTDTQYF. In DNA form, the CDR3 reads TGTGCCAGCAGCACGGGGTTTACTAGCACAGATACGCAGTATTTT.

The chain recombines TRBV28 with TRBJ1-2, with D hard to call. The CDR3 runs to 11 residues. The V gene's germline CDR1 is MDHEN and CDR2 SYDVKM. The V end lost 8 bases, the J end lost 8 bases, and 12 bases lay between the germline ends. The CDR3 region is CASFGVPGYTF. CDR3 coding DNA: TGTGCCAGCTTTGGAGTTCCCGGCTACACCTTC.

As concerns this clone: The junction does not match germline at one end; this may be a read error. The chain uses TRBV19 and TRBJ1-5; D remains ambiguous. The CDR3 is made up of 12 amino acids. Per the germline V gene, CDR1 is LNHDA and CDR2 is SQIVND (reference sequence). The CDR3 loop is CVSSRANQPQHF. DNA for the CDR3: TGTGTCAGTAGTAGGGCCAATCAGCCCCAGCATTTT.

J is TRBJ1-2 and V is TRBV5-1; 7 nucleotides line up with TRBD1. The germline gives CDR1 SGHRS, CDR2 YFSETQ. With 5 bases clipped from V and 6 bases from J, the junction kept 10 bases outside the gene matches. CDR3 length equals 14 residues. CDR3 in amino acids: CASSYDREDDGYTF. CDR3 nucleotides: TGCGCCAGCAGTTACGACAGGGAGGATGATGGCTACACCTTC.

The rearrangement uses TRBV6-6 and TRBJ1-2; D is possibly TRBD1 (6 bases). CDR3 size: 16 residues. CDR1 is MNHNY, CDR2 SVGAGI, per germline (reference sequence). V was clipped by 6 bases and J by 0 bases, with 17 bases between them. CDR3 sequence (DNA): TGTGCCAGCAGCCTGACAGGAGACAATACTAACTATGGCTACACCTTC. Translated: CASSLTGDNTNYGYTF.

This chain links TRBV19 with TRBJ1-2, with 8 bases that match TRBD1. J was trimmed by 3 bases and V by 9 bases; bases with no gene match: 6. Germline V CDR1 and CDR2: LNHDA, SQIVND (reference sequence). This CDR3 comprises 13 residues. CDR3: CASSDRGDYGYTF. CDR3 nucleotides: TGTGCCAGCTCAGACAGGGGAGACTATGGCTACACCTTC.

The CDR3 protein is CASSLNQGAVQHF. In DNA, the CDR3 is TGTGCCAGCAGTTTGAATCAGGGTGCAGTCCAGCATTTT. The chain recombines TRBV12-3 or TRBV12-4 with TRBJ1-5; D might be TRBD1 (5 bases). Trimming took 3 bases from V and 12 from J, leaving 15 bases between them. The CDR3 covers 13 residues.

This clone was counted a few times. The chain is built from TRBV5-5 and TRBJ1-2; D not resolved. Trimming left V 0 bases short and J 3 bases short, with 12 bases between. Germline CDR1 is SGHKS and CDR2 is YYEKEE (reference sequence). This CDR3 comprises 15 residues. CDR3 sequence reads: CASSLGPQVYYGYTF. The CDR3 DNA reads as TGTGCCAGCAGCTTGGGGCCCCAGGTTTACTATGGCTACACCTTC.

V usage is TRBV5-4 and J usage is TRBJ1-6; tentative D call: TRBD1 (6 bases). Trimming removed 5 bases at V and 0 bases at J, with 15 bases between. CDR3 length: 17 amino acids. Germline CDR1 is SGHNT and CDR2 is YYREEE (reference sequence). The CDR3 nucleotides read TGTGCCAGCAGGTGGACAGCCTCGAGCTCCTATAATTCACCCCTCCACTTT. The encoded protein is CASRWTASSSYNSPLHF.

This clone was seen a single time. The chain links TRBV3-1 (or the pseudogene TRBV3-2) to TRBJ1-2; 8 bases map to TRBD1. V dropped 1 base and J dropped 6; count of bases not matched to a gene: 4. From germline, CDR1 is LGHDT and CDR2 YNNKEL (reference sequence). CDR3 size: 14 residues. This chain's CDR3 is CASSQGTGFDGYTF. CDR3 DNA sequence: TGTGCCAGCAGCCAAGGGACAGGGTTTGATGGCTACACCTTC.